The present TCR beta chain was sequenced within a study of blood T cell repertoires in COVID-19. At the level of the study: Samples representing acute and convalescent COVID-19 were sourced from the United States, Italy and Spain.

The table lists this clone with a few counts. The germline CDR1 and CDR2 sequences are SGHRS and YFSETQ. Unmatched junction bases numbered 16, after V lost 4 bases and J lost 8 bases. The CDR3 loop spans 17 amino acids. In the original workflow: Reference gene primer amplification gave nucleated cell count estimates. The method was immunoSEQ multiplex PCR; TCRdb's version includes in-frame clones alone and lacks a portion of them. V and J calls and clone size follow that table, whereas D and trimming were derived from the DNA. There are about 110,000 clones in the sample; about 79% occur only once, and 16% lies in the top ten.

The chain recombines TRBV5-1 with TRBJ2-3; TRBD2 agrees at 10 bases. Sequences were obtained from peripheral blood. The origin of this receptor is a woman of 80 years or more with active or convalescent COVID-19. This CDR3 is CASSPPGAGGSRSTQYF. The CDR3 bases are TGCGCCAGCAGCCCTCCGGGAGCGGGAGGGTCCCGGAGTACGCAGTATTTT.